These 29 T cell receptor beta chains were sequenced from one sample in a study of cytomegalovirus exposure and HLA in healthy donors. PCR involved 60 Vbeta and 13 Jbeta primers. Repertoires were generated with immunoSEQ multiplex PCR, while TCRdb's copy carries only in-frame clones and drops some. Among tens of thousands of clones, 81% were seen once, and the ten largest hold 1.9%. Sequenced: PBMCs. Every receptor here comes from a woman between 25 and 40 years old in good health and CMV-seronegative.

The chain uses TRBV2 and TRBJ1-2; 8 nucleotides match TRBD1. CDR3 length equals 14 residues. V lost 3 bases to trimming and J lost 4 bases; unmatched junction nucleotides: 4. Germline values: CDR1 SNHLY, CDR2 FYNNEI. The CDR3 loop reads CASSDPGQVYGYTF. CDR3 nucleotide sequence: TGTGCCAGCAGTGACCCGGGACAGGTCTATGGCTACACCTTC.

The chain uses TRBV6-1 and TRBJ1-4; perhaps TRBD1 as D (6 bases). V lost 4 bases to trimming and J lost 6 bases, with 12 bases between them. The CDR3 runs to 14 residues. Germline values: CDR1 MNHNS, CDR2 SASEGT. CDR3 sequence (DNA): TGTGCCAGCAGTGCACAGGGCGGCGATGAAAAACTGTTTTTT. Residues: CASSAQGGDEKLFF.

The chain combines TRBV28 with TRBJ1-5; D unresolved. Germline V lookup: CDR1 MDHEN, CDR2 SYDVKM. This CDR3 is 16 amino acids long. Trimming pared 0 bases from V and 2 bases from J, leaving 11 bases between. The CDR3, as DNA: TGTGCCAGCAGTTTATGGCGGGTAGTAGGCAATCAGCCCCAGCATTTT. This encodes CASSLWRVVGNQPQHF.

This rearrangement joins TRBV5-1 to TRBJ1-2; tentatively, D is TRBD1 (5 bases). Germline CDR1 reads SGHRS; CDR2 reads YFSETQ. Deletions cut 4 bases from V and 1 base from J, with 8 bases between. CDR3 length: 13 residues. The CDR3 bases are TGCGCCAGCAGCGGGCAGGGTAACTATGGCTACACCTTC. Translation: CASSGQGNYGYTF.

The sample holds a few counts of this clone. The rearrangement joins TRBV10-2 to TRBJ1-1; 8 bases map to TRBD1. The CDR3 runs to 14 residues. Germline CDR1 is WSHSY and CDR2 is SAAADI. Losses at the gene ends were 7 bases for V and 3 bases for J; bases not matched to a gene: 7. CDR3 sequence: CASTQQGVHTEAFF. CDR3 in DNA: TGCGCCAGCACACAACAGGGGGTCCACACTGAAGCTTTCTTT.

This sequence joins TRBV5-1 and TRBJ2-7; 7 nucleotides align to TRBD2. CDR3 length equals 15 residues. Germline trimming cut 4 bases from V and 6 bases from J; bases unmatched to any gene: 13. CDR1 is SGHRS and CDR2 is YFSETQ in the germline V gene. The CDR3 nucleotides are TGCGCCAGCAGCAGGGAGAGCGGGACGGAGATCGAGCAGTACTTC. The encoded protein is CASSRESGTEIEQYF.

This clone was observed a few times. The rearrangement uses TRBV29-1 and TRBJ2-7, with D maybe TRBD1 (6 bases). CDR3 length: 11 residues. The germline V gene encodes CDR1 SQVTM and CDR2 ANQGSEA. V lost 7 bases to trimming and J lost 2 bases, with 9 bases between them. This CDR3 reads CSAAGAYEQYF. DNA for the CDR3: TGCAGCGCCGCAGGGGCCTACGAGCAGTACTTC.

The chain carries TRBV25-1 and TRBJ2-7; 7 positions agree with TRBD2. This CDR3 contains 14 residues. J gave up 0 bases and V 6 bases, and 5 bases lay outside the gene matches. The germline V gene encodes CDR1 MGHDK and CDR2 SYGVNS. The CDR3: CASSAGVGSYEQYF. Here the CDR3 DNA reads TGTGCCAGCAGCGCGGGAGTAGGCTCCTACGAGCAGTACTTC.

The chain combines TRBV28 with TRBJ2-7; 10 bases line up with TRBD1. Per the germline V gene, CDR1 is MDHEN and CDR2 is SYDVKM. V trimming: 3 bases; J trimming: 3 bases; junction bases outside the gene matches: 5. The CDR3 is made up of 15 amino acids. The CDR3 coding sequence is TGTGCCAGCAGTTTTGAGGGGACAGGGGACTACGAGCAGTACTTC. Translated, it gives CASSFEGTGDYEQYF.

V and J are TRBV6-5 and TRBJ1-1; TRBD1 aligns across 9 bases. This CDR3 is built from 14 residues. CDR1 MNHEY and CDR2 SVGAGI come from the germline V gene. The V and J ends lost 6 bases and 6 bases, in that order; junction bases with no gene match: 8. CDR3 loop: CASSYRGPKAEAFF. CDR3 DNA: TGTGCCAGCAGCTACAGGGGGCCTAAGGCTGAAGCTTTCTTT.

This chain uses TRBV6-1 with TRBJ1-5, with 7 nucleotides matching TRBD1. The V segment lost 6 bases and the J segment 6 bases; nucleotides outside the gene matches: 11. The CDR3 consists of 15 residues. CDR1 MNHNS and CDR2 SASEGT come from the germline V gene. The CDR3 nucleotides read TGTGCCAGCAGCGTTCAACAGGGGAAAGGTCAGCCCCAGCATTTT. This encodes CASSVQQGKGQPQHF.

This clone was seen only a few times. The V gene is TRBV28, the J gene TRBJ2-7; 8 positions match TRBD1. In germline, CDR1 is MDHEN, CDR2 SYDVKM. CDR3 length equals 14 residues. The V gene end was trimmed by 5 bases and the J gene end by 5 bases; junction bases not matched to a gene: 8. CDR3 amino acids: CASSIVTGAHEQYF. The CDR3 DNA reads TGTGCCAGCAGTATCGTGACAGGGGCCCACGAGCAGTACTTC.

This chain uses TRBV7-2 with TRBJ2-7; D might be TRBD2 (7 bases). Trimming left V 6 bases short and J 2 bases short, with 14 bases between. The CDR3 is 14 residues long. The germline CDR1 and CDR2 sequences are SGHTA and FQGNSA. The CDR3 region has the DNA TGTGCCAGCAGGCTTGGGGGGGCCCCCTACGAGCAGTACTTC. This translates into CASRLGGAPYEQYF.

The chain combines TRBV29-1 with TRBJ2-7; TRBD1 might be the D (6 bases). V dropped 2 bases and J dropped 3 bases, with 14 bases sitting between them. CDR1 and CDR2 (germline): SQVTM, ANQGSEA. The CDR3 is made up of 14 amino acids. The DNA of the CDR3 is TGCAGCGTTGAACTAAGAACAGGGTACTACGAGCAGTACTTC. It is translated as CSVELRTGYYEQYF.

The V and J genes are TRBV6-6 and TRBJ2-7; 9 bases map to TRBD2. The CDR3 contains 15 residues. With 2 bases clipped from V and 3 bases from J, the junction kept 5 bases outside the gene matches. In germline, CDR1 is MNHNY, CDR2 SVGAGI (reference sequence). The CDR3 DNA is TGTGCCAGCAGTTACCCGACTAGCGGAGACTACGAGCAGTACTTC. Amino acids: CASSYPTSGDYEQYF.

The V call is TRBV2, the J call TRBJ2-1; 8 bases align to TRBD2. There are 13 residues in the CDR3. V was clipped by 7 bases and J by 8 bases; unmatched bases: 7. Germline V gene lookup returns CDR1 SNHLY and CDR2 FYNNEI. CDR3 region: CASTQRETYEQFF. Written as DNA, the CDR3 is TGTGCCAGCACCCAGCGGGAGACCTATGAGCAGTTCTTC.

The chain employs TRBV5-4 and TRBJ1-1, with a weak D call TRBD1 (5 bases). Germline CDR1 and CDR2: SGHNT and YYREEE (reference sequence). Trimming removed 1 base from V and 2 bases from J, with 12 bases in between. This CDR3 is 15 amino acids long. The CDR3: CASSLSQAVNTEAFF. In DNA, the CDR3 is TGTGCCAGCAGCTTGTCACAGGCGGTTAACACTGAAGCTTTCTTT.

The V gene is TRBV6-6, the J gene TRBJ2-2; D possibly corresponds to TRBD1 (6 bases). The CDR3 sequence is 15 residues long. The germline V gene has CDR1 MNHNY and CDR2 SVGAGI (reference sequence). V was shortened by 1 base and J by 4 bases, with 10 bases between the two germline ends. CDR3 sequence: CASSYFGQSTGELFF. CDR3 in DNA: TGTGCCAGCAGTTACTTTGGACAGTCCACCGGGGAGCTGTTTTTT.

The chain links TRBV28 to TRBJ1-5; the match to TRBD1 covers 10 bases. The CDR3 is made up of 15 amino acids. The V and J ends lost 6 bases and 4 bases, in that order; junction bases with no gene match: 6. Germline V CDR1 and CDR2: MDHEN, SYDVKM. CDR3 sequence reads: CASSGDRGPNQPQHF. The CDR3 coding sequence is TGTGCCAGCAGCGGCGACAGGGGGCCTAATCAGCCCCAGCATTTT.

The chain couples TRBV19 to TRBJ1-5, with D perhaps matching TRBD1 (5 bases). The CDR3 has 14 residues. CDR1 and CDR2 (germline): LNHDA, SQIVND (reference sequence). Trimming pared 7 bases from V and 2 bases from J, leaving 12 bases between. CDR3 bases: TGTGCCAGTATGGGGGGGAGGGGCAATCAGCCCCAGCATTTT. Protein product: CASMGGRGNQPQHF.

CDR3 nucleotides: TGCAGCGTCGGGACTGGCGGGGCCAACGTCCTGACTTTC. It yields the protein CSVGTGGANVLTF. The genes are TRBV29-1 and TRBJ2-6; weak D call: TRBD2 (6 bases). V shed 6 bases and J shed 4 bases, with 10 bases lying between them. The CDR3 runs 13 residues. CDR1 and CDR2 from the germline V gene are SQVTM and ANQGSEA.

With respect to this clone: An end of the junction does not agree with germline; a read error may underlie this. The chain is built from TRBV7-9 and TRBJ2-7; 8 bases agree with TRBD1. This CDR3 has 14 amino acids. Germline CDR1 is SEHNR and CDR2 is FQNEAQ (reference sequence). This CDR3 reads CSSSSGQGSYEQYF. The CDR3 nucleotides are TGTTCCAGCTCAAGCGGACAGGGCTCCTACGAGCAGTACTTC. The full variable domain, its missing parts supplied by reference TRBV7-9 and TRBJ2-7, is DTGVSQNPRHKITKRGQNVTFRCDPISEHNRLYWYRQTLGQGPEFLTYFQNEAQLEKSRLLSDRFSAERPKGSFSTLEIQRTEQGDSAMYLCSSSSGQGSYEQYFGPGTRLTVT.

This chain connects TRBV10-3 to TRBJ2-5; 7 bases fit TRBD1. CDR1 and CDR2 from the germline V gene are ENHRY and SYGVKD. The CDR3 sequence is 13 residues long. V was clipped by 6 bases and J by 5 bases; unmatched bases: 6. CDR3 protein: CAISPQGEETQYF. As DNA, the CDR3 is TGTGCCATCAGCCCGCAGGGGGAGGAGACCCAGTACTTC.

This chain connects TRBV4-1 to TRBJ2-1, with 12 positions matching TRBD2. This CDR3 spans 15 amino acids. Losses at the gene ends were 11 bases for V and 7 bases for J; bases not matched to a gene: 12. Per the germline V gene, CDR1 is MGHRA and CDR2 is YSYEKL. CDR3 in amino acids: CAAARLAGDSNEQFF. In nucleotides, the CDR3 is TGCGCCGCAGCCCGACTAGCGGGAGATTCGAATGAGCAGTTCTTC.

This clone was seen a handful of times. J is TRBJ2-1 and V is TRBV5-1; D may be TRBD2 (6 bases). Germline CDR1 SGHRS, CDR2 YFSETQ. V shed 4 bases and J shed 5 bases, with 16 bases lying between them. The CDR3 has 15 residues. CDR3 DNA: TGCGCCAGCAGCCGATCGGGAGCTGGGGACAATGAGCAGTTCTTC. Encoded protein: CASSRSGAGDNEQFF.

A few counts support this clone. The V gene is TRBV7-2, the J gene TRBJ2-7; the match to TRBD1 covers 7 bases. Germline CDR1 reads SGHTA; CDR2 reads FQGNSA. The CDR3 extends over 16 amino acids. The junction had 15 bases not matched to a gene; V was cut back by 3 bases and J by 7 bases. The CDR3 sequence: CASSFTGQTSAWEQYF. The CDR3 nucleotides are TGTGCCAGCAGCTTCACGGGACAGACATCTGCGTGGGAGCAGTACTTC.

The gene calls are TRBV9 and TRBJ1-1, with D tentatively TRBD1 (6 bases). Trimming took 0 bases from V and 3 from J, leaving 9 bases between them. Germline CDR1 is SGDLS and CDR2 is YYNGEE. This CDR3 spans 14 amino acids. The CDR3 nucleotides read TGTGCCAGCAGCGTAGACCCAGGGGACACTGAAGCTTTCTTT. As protein: CASSVDPGDTEAFF.

The chain is built from TRBV18 and TRBJ2-1; the D gene is possibly TRBD1 (7 bases). The CDR3 is made up of 18 amino acids. The germline V gene encodes CDR1 KGHSH and CDR2 LQKENI. V was trimmed by 0 bases and J by 3 bases, leaving 18 bases between them. CDR3 region: CASSPPPGEGAGYNEQFF. As DNA, the CDR3 is TGTGCCAGCTCACCACCCCCGGGAGAGGGGGCTGGCTACAATGAGCAGTTCTTC.

This clone was recorded once. The genes are TRBV19 and TRBJ2-2; 10 nucleotides match TRBD2. The CDR3 sequence is 15 residues long. In germline, CDR1 is LNHDA, CDR2 SQIVND (reference sequence). V gave up 5 bases and J gave up 5 bases; unmatched junction bases: 5. Here the CDR3 reads CASSGAGGPTGELFF. CDR3 DNA: TGTGCCAGTAGTGGAGCGGGAGGGCCGACCGGGGAGCTGTTTTTT.